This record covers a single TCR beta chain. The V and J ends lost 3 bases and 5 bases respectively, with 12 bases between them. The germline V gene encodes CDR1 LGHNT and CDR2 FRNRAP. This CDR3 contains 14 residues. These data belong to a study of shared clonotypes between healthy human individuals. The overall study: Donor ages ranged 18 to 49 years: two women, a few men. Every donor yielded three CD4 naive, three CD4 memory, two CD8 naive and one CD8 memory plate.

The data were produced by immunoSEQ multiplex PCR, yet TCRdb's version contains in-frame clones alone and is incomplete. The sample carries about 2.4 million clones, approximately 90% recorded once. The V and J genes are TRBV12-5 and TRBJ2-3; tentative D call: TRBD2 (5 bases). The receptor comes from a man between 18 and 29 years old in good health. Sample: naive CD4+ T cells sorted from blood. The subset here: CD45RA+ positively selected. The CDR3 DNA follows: TGTGCTAGTGGTTTTTATCCGGGAAAAGATACGCAGTATTTT. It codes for CASGFYPGKDTQYF. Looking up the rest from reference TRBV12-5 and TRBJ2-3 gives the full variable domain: DARVTQTPRHKVTEMGQEVTMRCQPILGHNTVFWYRQTMMQGLELLAYFRNRAPLDDSGMPKDRFSAEMPDATLATLKIQPSEPRDSAVYFCASGFYPGKDTQYFGPGTRLTVL.